These 3 T cell receptor beta chains were all obtained from the same sample, sequenced in a study of blood T cell repertoires in COVID-19. Assay: immunoSEQ multiplex PCR; the TCRdb copy retains only in-frame clones and omits some. Here the sample spans roughly 170,000 clones, about 88% being singletons. Sequenced input: peripheral blood. The source is a man in his forties with active or convalescent COVID-19.

The chain carries TRBV9 and TRBJ2-5; TRBD1 is a possible D gene (5 bases). This CDR3 is 14 amino acids long. Trimming shortened V by 0 bases and J by 5 bases, and 11 bases separated the two germline ends. CDR1 SGDLS and CDR2 YYNGEE come from the germline V gene. The CDR3 here is CASSVAWQGETQYF. CDR3 bases: TGTGCCAGCAGCGTAGCTTGGCAGGGTGAGACCCAGTACTTC.

The chain has TRBV4-1 and TRBJ1-5, with D unresolved. The CDR3 consists of 17 residues. In germline, CDR1 is MGHRA, CDR2 YSYEKL. V was shortened by 0 bases and J by 4 bases, with 16 bases between the two germline ends. The CDR3 here is CASSQDWRGLGNQPQHF. The CDR3 region has the DNA TGCGCCAGCAGCCAAGATTGGCGGGGTCTAGGTAATCAGCCCCAGCATTTT.

The rearrangement joins TRBV11-2 to TRBJ2-7; 9 bases are shared with TRBD1. With V trimmed by 5 bases and J by 3 bases, 5 bases remained unmatched. The CDR3 length is 14 residues. Germline values: CDR1 SGHAT, CDR2 FQNNGV. The CDR3 reads CASSLEDRGYEQYF. The CDR3 DNA sequence: TGTGCCAGCAGCCTCGAGGACAGGGGCTACGAGCAGTACTTC.